Following are 15 T cell receptor beta chains from one sample sequenced in a study of metastatic and nonmetastatic thyroid tumors. Ahead of thyroid surgery, no patient had received treatment of any kind. TCRdb re-called clones via MiXCR from the PCR reads. In the table there are about 21,000 clones, about 17% of which are singletons. The sequencing input was blood. These receptors originate from a male donor with papillary thyroid cancer or a benign thyroid nodule (not recorded which). Some clones in this sample may be carry-over from other donors' samples.

The sample holds many counts of this clone. This chain joins TRBV9 and TRBJ2-3, with D possibly being TRBD2 (6 bases). V lost 3 bases, J lost 0 bases, and 14 bases lay in between. From germline, CDR1 is SGDLS and CDR2 YYNGEE. The CDR3 loop spans 16 amino acids. The CDR3: CASSASTGTSTDTQYF. CDR3 sequence (DNA): TGTGCCAGCAGCGCCTCGACTGGGACTAGCACAGATACGCAGTATTTT.

This clone was observed many times. V is TRBV12-3 or TRBV12-4 and J is TRBJ2-5; TRBD2 aligns across 7 bases. With 3 bases clipped from V and 1 base from J, the junction kept 5 bases outside the gene matches. CDR3 length equals 15 residues. DNA for the CDR3: TGTGCCAGCAGTTTCCAGCGGGGAGCCCAAGAGACCCAGTACTTC. Protein product: CASSFQRGAQETQYF.

This clone was seen repeatedly, ten times or more. The J gene is TRBJ2-6, the V gene TRBV6-4, with D hard to call. Per the germline V gene, CDR1 is MRHNA and CDR2 is SNTAGT. The CDR3 loop spans 15 amino acids. V dropped 0 bases and J dropped 0 bases, with 3 bases sitting between them. The CDR3 loop reads CASSDSTSGANVLTF. The DNA of the CDR3 is TGTGCCAGCAGTGACTCGACCTCTGGGGCCAACGTCCTGACTTTC.

This clone was detected ten times or more. V is TRBV30 and J is TRBJ1-6; TRBD1 agrees at 10 bases. This CDR3 comprises 17 residues. Germline CDR1 is GTSNPN and CDR2 is SVGIG (reference sequence). V shed 6 bases, J shed 7 bases, and the junction held 15 bases outside the gene matches. CDR3 residues: CACRDPGQGILNSPLHF. The CDR3 DNA reads as TGTGCCTGCCGCGATCCGGGACAGGGGATTCTAAATTCACCCCTCCACTTT.

This clone was detected many times. Just one base apart from a much larger clone, this may be a read error. The V gene is TRBV20-1, the J gene TRBJ1-1, with D possibly matching TRBD1 (5 bases). Germline V gene sequence: CDR1 DFQATT, CDR2 SNEGSKA (reference sequence). This CDR3 has 16 amino acids. The DNA for the CDR3 is TGCAGGGCACAGAGAGAGACAGTGCAGCCGAACACTGAAGCTTTCTTT. Translated, it gives CRAQRETVQPNTEAFF.

The chain is built from TRBV7-2 and TRBJ1-2, with D possibly being TRBD1 (6 bases). Looked up from germline, CDR1 is SGHTA and CDR2 is FQGNSA. The CDR3 runs to 15 residues. The V end lost 3 bases, the J end lost 8 bases, and 19 bases lay between the germline ends. The CDR3 sequence is CASSLTYRVRGGYTF. CDR3 coding DNA: TGTGCCAGCAGCTTGACCTACAGGGTTCGGGGGGGCTACACCTTC.

Details on this clone: Possible read error: a much larger clone is one base away. CDR3 sequence: CTSSLGAGAVEQYF. CDR3 DNA sequence: TGCACCAGCAGCTTGGGAGCGGGGGCGGTCGAGCAGTACTTC. The chain uses TRBV5-1 and TRBJ2-7; 8 bases line up with TRBD2. From germline, CDR1 is SGHRS and CDR2 YFSETQ. CDR3 length: 14 residues.

This clone was recorded many times. The rearrangement joins TRBV24-1 to TRBJ1-2; D unresolved. Trimming stripped 9 bases from V and 5 bases from J, with 9 bases between. Germline lookup yields CDR1 KGHDR and CDR2 SFDVKD. There are 11 residues in the CDR3. The CDR3 coding sequence is TGTGCCACCGGGTCAGAGTATGGCTACACCTTC. As protein: CATGSEYGYTF.

The table lists this clone with a few counts. A much larger clone differs from this one at a single base, so this may be a read error. V and J are TRBV14 and TRBJ2-3; 11 positions match TRBD2. Germline-derived CDR1 and CDR2 are SGHDN and FVKESK. There are 18 residues in the CDR3. J gave up 4 bases and V 2 bases, and 11 bases lay outside the gene matches. CDR3 nucleotides: TGTGCCAGCAGCCAACTTGTGCCCGTACTAGCGGGGGCAGATACGCAGTATTTT. This gives the protein CASSQLVPVLAGADTQYF. Full variable domain (missing parts from reference TRBV14 and TRBJ2-3): EAGVTQFPSHSVIEKGQTVTLRCDPISGHDNLYWYRRVMGKEIKFLLHFVKESKQDESGMPNNRFLAERTGGTYSTLKVQPAELEDSGVYFCASSQLVPVLAGADTQYFGPGTRLTVL.

Ten or more counts support this clone. The chain has TRBV2 and TRBJ1-1, with TRBD1 identical over 9 bases. After removal of 7 bases from V and 7 bases from J, the junction contained 7 bases not matched to a gene. CDR3 size: 13 residues. Germline CDR1 is SNHLY and CDR2 is FYNNEI. CDR3: CASIRTGVGEAFF. The CDR3 nucleotides read TGTGCCAGCATCAGGACAGGGGTTGGTGAAGCTTTCTTT.

This clone was found once. Here the CDR3 DNA reads TGTGCCAGCAGCGTAGGTTACCGGACCACCGGAGAGCAGTACTTC. Its protein is CASSVGYRTTGEQYF. V and J are TRBV9 and TRBJ2-7; D is ambiguous. CDR1 and CDR2 (germline): SGDLS, YYNGEE. V was shortened by 0 bases and J by 7 bases, with 17 bases between the two germline ends. This CDR3 has 15 amino acids.

There are many counts of this clone. The chain couples TRBV20-1 to TRBJ2-1; 9 nucleotides line up with TRBD2. The trim removed 3 bases at V and 5 bases at J, leaving 8 bases unmatched. The CDR3 loop spans 15 amino acids. Germline loops: CDR1 DFQATT, CDR2 SNEGSKA (reference sequence). CDR3 nucleotides: TGCAGTGCTAGGTCGACTAGCGGACCTAACAATGAGCAGTTCTTC. Translating it yields CSARSTSGPNNEQFF.

This clone was observed many times. This CDR3 is CASSLQGITSHEQYF. CDR3 in DNA: TGCGCCAGCAGCTTACAGGGTATCACGAGTCACGAGCAGTACTTC. The chain joins TRBV5-1 to TRBJ2-7; perhaps TRBD1 as D (6 bases). CDR3 length equals 15 residues. Per germline, CDR1 SGHRS and CDR2 YFSETQ. The V end was cut by 2 bases, the J end by 5 bases, with 17 bases between.

This clone qualifies as medium-sized. This chain connects TRBV7-3 to TRBJ2-7; a possible D gene is TRBD2 (5 bases). V gave up 5 bases and J gave up 1 base, with 27 bases separating them. Germline lookup yields CDR1 SGHTA and CDR2 FQGTGA. The CDR3 runs to 19 residues. Written as DNA, the CDR3 is TGTGCCAGCAGCCACCCACCGATACTCCATGGGAGATGGTCCTACGAGCAGTACTTC. Amino acids: CASSHPPILHGRWSYEQYF. The full variable domain, its missing parts supplied by reference TRBV7-3 and TRBJ2-7, is GAGVSQTPSNKVTEKGKYVELRCDPISGHTALYWYRQSLGQGPEFLIYFQGTGAADDSGLPNDRFFAVRPEGSVSTLKIQRTERGDSAVYLCASSHPPILHGRWSYEQYFGPGTRLTVT.

With respect to this clone: Sequence at one end of the junction differs from germline and may be a read error. The rearrangement uses TRBV5-1 and TRBJ2-3, with TRBD2 identical over 7 bases. The CDR3 loop spans 15 amino acids. In germline, CDR1 is SGHRS, CDR2 YFSETQ. CDR3 region: CASSLAGRPTYTQYF. Here the CDR3 DNA reads TGCGCCAGCAGCTTAGCGGGGCGGCCCACATATACGCAGTATTTT.